This T cell receptor beta chain comes out of a study of identical twins. This CDR3 region has 14 residues. V lost 3 bases, J lost 2 bases, and 5 bases stayed unmatched. Germline V gene lookup returns CDR1 DFQATT and CDR2 SNEGSKA (reference sequence). In the case of this clonotype: The antigen remains unidentified.

Study-wide results and caveats: Fewer insertions were carried by abundant cord blood beta clonotypes, but none was seen in memory repertoires.

TCRdb called the 5' RACE reads again in MiXCR, with one record for every CDR3 protein. This table has roughly 480,000 distinct CDR3 sequences, roughly 26% appearing once. The same data also went into a second study, on T cells expressing NK-cell markers. That report adds: The authors derived TCR beta repertoires from sorted CD3+CD56+NKG2C+, CD3+CD56+NKG2C- and CD3+CD56-NKG2C+ T cells. NKG2C+ dominant clonotypes from a handful of donors made up about 1.0-8% of CD8+ T cells. Researchers report these clonotypes also headed the CD3+CD56-NKG2C+ fraction in a few donors.

The TCR was taken from a woman between 18 and 29 years old in good health. The chain recombines TRBV20-1 with TRBJ2-7; the match to TRBD2 covers 9 bases. Sequencing was carried out using CD4+ T cells sorted from blood. CDR3 residues: CSASRPSGAYEQYF. In DNA form, the CDR3 reads TGCAGTGCTAGTCGACCTAGCGGGGCCTACGAGCAGTACTTC.